This TCR beta chain was captured in a study of T cells in localized non-small cell lung cancer. Study observations and caveats: When the top 100 tumor clones were examined, a median around 61 of them also appeared in the adjacent lung, which was paired and uninvolved. One tumor region alone was sequenced, and heterogeneity therefore remains possible. Compared with tumor, uninvolved adjacent lung displayed greater T cell clonality, ranking highest overall.

Concerning this clone: Its specificity is unknown.

Some clones are missing from TCRdb's copy, which holds only in-frame ones; the method was immunoSEQ multiplex PCR. This sample has 90,000 to 95,000 clones, with approximately 90% found just once. This receptor was obtained from a woman aged 35 to 70 with stage II squamous cell lung carcinoma. The sequences come from PBMCs, collected before any cancer treatment.

CDR3 bases: TGTGCCAGCAGCTTTTTTACGGGAGGCACAGATACGCAGTATTTT. Translation: CASSFFTGGTDTQYF. V and J are TRBV5-4 and TRBJ2-3, with D perhaps TRBD2 (6 bases). CDR1 SGHNT and CDR2 YYREEE come from the germline V gene (reference sequence). The V end lost 2 bases, the J end lost 1 base, and 11 bases lay between the germline ends. CDR3 length: 15 residues. Full variable domain (missing parts from reference TRBV5-4 and TRBJ2-3): ETGVTQSPTHLIKTRGQQVTLRCSSQSGHNTVSWYQQALGQGPQFIFQYYREEENGRGNFPPRFSGLQFPNYSSELNVNALELDDSALYLCASSFFTGGTDTQYFGPGTRLTVL.